The T cell receptor (beta chain) under discussion was sequenced for a study of Graves' ophthalmopathy and Graves' hyperthyroidism. Study-wide results and caveats: For predicting ophthalmopathy progression, the model had about 64% sensitivity and roughly 76% specificity. Most expanded clonotypes from thyroid (those above 0.001 frequency) were also found in blood.

The hyperthyroidism patients, aged 18 to 65, had been newly diagnosed, with under 2 months' duration. The V and J ends lost 10 bases and 2 bases respectively, with 14 bases between them. Germline CDR1 and CDR2: MNHNS and SASEGT. The CDR3 is made up of 13 amino acids. This clonotype was observed many times. Its antigen is unknown. Amplification from RNA transcripts yielded the TCR beta CDR3 regions. RT-PCR with HTBI primers came first, then second-round multiplex PCR. TCRdb re-called the multiplex PCR reads through MiXCR, storing one row per CDR3 protein. The sample shows 600,000 to 650,000 distinct CDR3 sequences, about 24% of them seen only once.

The source material was peripheral blood. V and J are TRBV6-1 and TRBJ1-1; D perhaps matches TRBD1 (5 bases). The clonotype comes from a woman between 18 and 29 years old with stable Graves' hyperthyroidism. Some clones in this sample may be carry-over from other donors' samples. In nucleotides, the CDR3 is TGTGCCACCACGGCGGGGGTTAACACTGAAGCTTTCTTT. Its translation is CATTAGVNTEAFF.